What follows are 19 T cell receptor beta chains derived from one specimen sequenced in a study of T cells in Graves' hyperthyroidism and ophthalmopathy. RNA transcripts were the template for amplifying TCR beta CDR3 regions. In the first-round RT-PCR of the TCR CDR3, the HTBI primer set was used. TCRdb reprocessed the multiplex PCR reads via MiXCR and lists one record per CDR3 protein. The sample holds 300,000 to 350,000 distinct CDR3 sequences, 15% to 20% seen once. The sequencing input was blood. These receptors all stem from a woman in her forties or fifties with Graves' hyperthyroidism.

The chain links TRBV19 to TRBJ2-3; TRBD2 matches 12 bases. The CDR3 runs to 13 residues. Germline CDR1 and CDR2: LNHDA and SQIVND (reference sequence). Trimming took 8 bases from V and 4 from J; bases not matched to a gene: 1. The CDR3: CASSSGRADTQYF. The CDR3 bases are TGTGCCAGTTCTAGCGGGAGGGCAGATACGCAGTATTTT. The variable domain in full, completed from reference TRBV19 and TRBJ2-3, reads DGGITQSPKYLFRKEGQNVTLSCEQNLNHDAMYWYRQDPGQGLRLIYYSQIVNDFQKGDIAEGYSVSREKKESFPLTVTSAQKNPTAFYLCASSSGRADTQYFGPGTRLTVL.

This clonotype was counted ten times or more. V is TRBV12-3 or TRBV12-4 and J is TRBJ1-5; D is ambiguous. Between the trimmed V and J ends, which lost 3 bases and 5 bases, there was a span of 11 bases. The CDR3 runs to 14 residues. CDR3 DNA sequence: TGTGCCAGCAGTTTTATGGATACTCATCAGCCCCAGCATTTT. Encoded protein: CASSFMDTHQPQHF.

The chain carries TRBV5-1 and TRBJ2-7; D remains unclear. In germline, CDR1 is SGHRS, CDR2 YFSETQ. Trimming cost V 0 bases and J 0 bases, with 4 bases left between them. This CDR3 region has 13 residues. The CDR3 spells CASSLGFSYEQYF. The CDR3 coding sequence is TGCGCCAGCAGCTTGGGATTCTCCTACGAGCAGTACTTC.

The chain combines TRBV20-1 with TRBJ1-1; no definite D call. Germline V CDR1 and CDR2: DFQATT, SNEGSKA (reference sequence). Trimming cost V 6 bases and J 2 bases, with 22 bases left between them. The CDR3 spans 16 residues. Here the CDR3 reads CSALRQGTLRNTEAFF. The CDR3 DNA sequence: TGCAGTGCCCTCCGCCAAGGCACACTTAGAAACACTGAAGCTTTCTTT.

Here the CDR3 DNA reads TGTGCCAGCAGCTTGATTGCGGGGGGCATAAGCACAGATACGCAGTATTTT. Translated: CASSLIAGGISTDTQYF. The chain recombines TRBV5-4 with TRBJ2-3; 8 bases line up with TRBD2. The J segment lost 0 bases and the V segment lost 1 base, leaving 7 bases of the junction unmatched. From germline, CDR1 is SGHNT and CDR2 YYREEE (reference sequence). This CDR3 contains 17 residues.

This clonotype was seen a handful of times. The genes are TRBV15 and TRBJ1-1, with D possibly matching TRBD1 (6 bases). The CDR3 length is 15 residues. V was cut by 7 bases and J by 5 bases, with 20 bases left in between. Germline V gives CDR1 LNHNV, CDR2 YYDKDF (reference sequence). The DNA for the CDR3 is TGTGCCACCATTGAAATAGGGGGAGGGAAGACTGAAGCTTTCTTT. This sequence encodes CATIEIGGGKTEAFF.

The rearrangement uses TRBV14 and TRBJ2-7; a weak D match, TRBD2 (5 bases). The V and J ends lost 1 base and 4 bases respectively, with 11 bases between them. This CDR3 has 14 amino acids. Per the germline V gene, CDR1 is SGHDN and CDR2 is FVKESK. This CDR3 reads CASSQASGIYEQYF. The CDR3 DNA reads as TGTGCCAGCAGCCAAGCTTCGGGAATATACGAGCAGTACTTC.

Worth noting for this clonotype: The germline gene is not matched at one end of the junction; a read error may be the cause. The J gene is TRBJ1-4, the V gene TRBV12-3 or TRBV12-4; 9 bases are shared with TRBD1. The length of the CDR3 is 17 residues. CDR3 sequence reads: CASNPGQGSPLGERLFF. In nucleotides, the CDR3 is TGTGCCAGCAACCCGGGACAGGGCTCTCCTCTCGGTGAAAGACTGTTTTTT.

This clonotype was recorded at least ten times. V and J are TRBV20-1 and TRBJ1-1; D unclear. This CDR3 spans 13 amino acids. Trimming pared 5 bases from V and 6 bases from J, leaving 16 bases between. Germline V CDR1 and CDR2: DFQATT, SNEGSKA (reference sequence). CDR3 region: CSAEHPAGAEAFF. The CDR3 region has the DNA TGCAGTGCTGAGCATCCAGCTGGGGCTGAAGCTTTCTTT.

Worth noting for this clonotype: It may be a read error: a sequence one base away is much more abundant. The rearrangement joins TRBV6-1 to TRBJ1-1; D possibly corresponds to TRBD1 (6 bases). Trimming stripped 3 bases from V and 1 base from J, with 21 bases between. The V gene's germline CDR1 is MNHNS and CDR2 SASEGT. The CDR3 covers 18 residues. For the CDR3, the DNA is TGTGCCAGCAGTGAGTCGAAATTTATGGGGGGGCGGAACACTGAAGCTTTCTTT. Protein product: CASSESKFMGGRNTEAFF.

This clonotype has just a few counts. The chain links TRBV27 to TRBJ1-6; D is ambiguous. Germline loops: CDR1 MNHEY, CDR2 SMNVEV (reference sequence). V gave up 5 bases and J gave up 1 base, with 6 bases separating them. The CDR3 covers 14 residues. CDR3 nucleotide sequence: TGTGCCAGCAGTAGTGGGTCCTATAATTCACCCCTCCACTTT. It encodes CASSSGSYNSPLHF.

This sequence joins TRBV6-2 or TRBV6-3 and TRBJ1-2; D might be TRBD1 (5 bases). The CDR3 is made up of 15 amino acids. V was trimmed by 2 bases and J by 4 bases, leaving 14 bases between them. Germline V lookup: CDR1 MNHEY, CDR2 SVGEGT. The CDR3 DNA reads TGTGCCAGCAGTTACCTCAGCGGGGGAGGCTATGGCTACACCTTC. Translated, it gives CASSYLSGGGYGYTF.

This clonotype was seen many times. V is TRBV6-1 and J is TRBJ1-2; 7 bases are shared with TRBD1. Unmatched junction bases numbered 5, after V lost 10 bases and J lost 3 bases. CDR1 MNHNS and CDR2 SASEGT come from the germline V gene. The CDR3 consists of 12 residues. CDR3 residues: CAIRGQHYGYTF. The DNA of the CDR3 is TGTGCCATTAGGGGACAGCACTATGGCTACACCTTC.

This clonotype was seen repeatedly, ten times or more. The chain carries TRBV5-5 and TRBJ2-5; the D gene could be TRBD1 or TRBD2 (7 bases each). Trimming shortened V by 5 bases and J by 4 bases, and 18 bases separated the two germline ends. Germline V CDR1 and CDR2: SGHKS, YYEKEE (reference sequence). The CDR3 consists of 15 residues. Here the CDR3 DNA reads TGTGCCAGCAGTCGGCGACAGGGAGGGGTAGAGACCCAGTACTTC. Residues: CASSRRQGGVETQYF.

This clonotype has a count of ten or more. The chain joins TRBV5-1 to TRBJ1-1, with unresolved D. Germline lookup yields CDR1 SGHRS and CDR2 YFSETQ. V was pared by 4 bases and J by 6 bases, with 10 bases between. CDR3 length: 12 residues. The CDR3, as DNA: TGCGCCAGCAGCCCGGGTGCGGCTGAAGCTTTCTTT. This translates into CASSPGAAEAFF.

This clonotype was counted between two and nine times. The chain has TRBV6-5 and TRBJ2-7; tentative D call: TRBD2 (5 bases). Per the germline V gene, CDR1 is MNHEY and CDR2 is SVGAGI. This CDR3 is 13 amino acids long. V was trimmed by 2 bases and J by 4 bases, leaving 9 bases between them. CDR3 in DNA: TGTGCCAGCAGTTACCCTGGGAGTTACGAGCAGTACGTC. This sequence encodes CASSYPGSYEQYV.

J is TRBJ2-2 and V is TRBV7-3; TRBD2 aligns across 9 bases. CDR3 length equals 17 residues. The V segment lost 3 bases and the J segment 2 bases; nucleotides outside the gene matches: 7. The germline gives CDR1 SGHTA, CDR2 FQGTGA. CDR3 region: CASSLHSGGPNTGELFF. The CDR3 nucleotides are TGTGCCAGCAGCTTGCATAGCGGGGGCCCTAACACCGGGGAGCTGTTTTTT.

In this sample, this clonotype turned up many times. The chain combines TRBV18 with TRBJ2-3, with 8 bases fitting TRBD1. This CDR3 contains 16 residues. The germline V gene has CDR1 KGHSH and CDR2 LQKENI. V shed 5 bases and J 1 base; nucleotides not matched to a gene: 8. CDR3 DNA: TGTGCCAGCTCATCAGGTCCAGGGGGCGGCACAGATACGCAGTATTTT. Translated, it gives CASSSGPGGGTDTQYF.

For this clonotype: A read error may produce the germline difference seen at one junction end. The CDR3 spells CASSLESGRVQDTQYF. The CDR3 coding sequence is TGTGCCAGCAGCTTAGAAAGCGGGAGGGTGCAAGATACGCAGTATTTT. The chain uses TRBV12-3 or TRBV12-4 and TRBJ2-3; 10 bases fit TRBD2. This CDR3 region has 16 residues.